This is a list of T cell receptor beta chains from one sample in a study of post-analysis software for immune sequencing data. In TCRdb, the PCR reads were re-called with MiXCR into one record per CDR3 protein. The sample records roughly 800,000 distinct CDR3 sequences, roughly 29% being singletons. Sequenced sample: blood. These receptors originate from a girl aged 10 to 17 with multiple sclerosis. Both conserved end residues are part of each CDR3. A D gene is named only where the DNA matches it firmly. Clone size is not always given. Where it is, it says once, few, many or a class for expanded clones.

abundance: once
d_gene: TRBD2
j_gene: TRBJ2-5
v_gene: TRBV9
CDR3aa: CASSVGGVAGVRETQYF
CDR3nt: TGTGCCAGCAGCGTAGGTGGGGTAGCGGGAGTAAGGGAGACCCAGTACTTC

abundance: few
d_gene: TRBD2
j_gene: TRBJ2-1
v_gene: TRBV6-5
CDR3aa: CASSYSGLAGVDEQFF
CDR3nt: TGTGCCAGCAGTTACTCAGGCCTAGCGGGAGTCGATGAGCAGTTCTTC

abundance: .
d_gene: .
j_gene: TRBJ2-7
v_gene: TRBV4-3
CDR3aa: CASSQENTGFYEQYF
CDR3nt: TGCGCCAGCAGCCAAGAGAATACCGGGTTTTACGAGCAGTACTTC

abundance: .
d_gene: TRBD2
j_gene: TRBJ2-3
v_gene: TRBV19
CDR3aa: CASSIRTSGHLAPQYF
CDR3nt: TGTGCCAGTAGTATTAGGACTAGCGGGCATCTTGCTCCGCAGTATTTT

abundance: .
d_gene: .
j_gene: TRBJ1-2
v_gene: TRBV5-6
CDR3aa: CASSLVFGTVGYTF
CDR3nt: TGTGCCAGCAGCTTGGTGTTCGGGACGGTTGGCTACACCTTC

abundance: .
d_gene: TRBD2
j_gene: TRBJ2-3
v_gene: TRBV20-1
CDR3aa: CSAYGTSGRLSSTDTQYF
CDR3nt: TGCAGTGCATACGGGACTAGCGGGAGGTTGTCTAGCACAGATACGCAGTATTTT

abundance: few
d_gene: .
j_gene: TRBJ2-6
v_gene: TRBV12-3/TRBV12-4
CDR3aa: CASSSGASGANVLTF
CDR3nt: TGTGCCAGCAGTTCAGGGGCTTCTGGGGCCAACGTCCTGACTTTC

abundance: many
d_gene: TRBD2
j_gene: TRBJ2-5
v_gene: TRBV2
CDR3aa: CAATGSGGSRATQYF
CDR3nt: TGTGCCGCCACGGGTAGCGGGGGGTCGCGCGCGACCCAGTACTTC

abundance: few
d_gene: .
j_gene: TRBJ2-3
v_gene: TRBV3-1
CDR3aa: CASSQDRGPPDTQYF
CDR3nt: TGTGCCAGCAGCCAAGACCGAGGACCCCCAGATACGCAGTATTTT

abundance: few
d_gene: TRBD1
j_gene: TRBJ2-7
v_gene: TRBV10-3
CDR3aa: CAISDGQAEQYF
CDR3nt: TGTGCCATCAGCGACGGACAGGCCGAGCAGTACTTC

abundance: few
d_gene: TRBD2
j_gene: TRBJ2-3
v_gene: TRBV9
CDR3aa: CASSAVGLETADTQYF
CDR3nt: TGTGCCAGCAGCGCCGTGGGACTAGAGACCGCAGATACGCAGTATTTT

abundance: few
d_gene: .
j_gene: TRBJ1-1
v_gene: TRBV6-6
CDR3aa: CASSYRAGARNTEAFF
CDR3nt: TGTGCCAGCAGTTATCGTGCAGGGGCGAGGAACACTGAAGCTTTCTTT

abundance: .
d_gene: TRBD1
j_gene: TRBJ1-1
v_gene: TRBV7-2
CDR3aa: CASSAGGMNTEAFF
CDR3nt: TGTGCCAGCAGCGCAGGGGGCATGAACACTGAAGCTTTCTTT

abundance: few
d_gene: .
j_gene: TRBJ2-1
v_gene: TRBV29-1
CDR3aa: CSGAAYNEQFF
CDR3nt: TGCAGCGGAGCGGCCTACAATGAGCAGTTCTTC

abundance: .
d_gene: .
j_gene: TRBJ2-3
v_gene: TRBV7-2
CDR3aa: CASSWSPSPDTQYF
CDR3nt: TGTGCCAGCAGCTGGTCCCCCAGCCCAGATACGCAGTATTTT

abundance: many
d_gene: .
j_gene: TRBJ2-4
v_gene: TRBV5-5
CDR3aa: CASSPVSWGSAKNIQYF
CDR3nt: TGTGCCAGCAGCCCGGTTTCTTGGGGATCGGCCAAAAACATTCAGTACTTC

abundance: .
d_gene: .
j_gene: TRBJ2-4
v_gene: TRBV20-1
CDR3aa: CSARSAADKNIQYF
CDR3nt: TGCAGTGCTAGATCAGCGGCCGACAAAAACATTCAGTACTTC

abundance: few
d_gene: .
j_gene: TRBJ2-5
v_gene: TRBV2
CDR3aa: CASSEDGPLTQYF
CDR3nt: TGTGCCAGCAGTGAAGACGGCCCTCTGACCCAGTACTTC

abundance: few
d_gene: .
j_gene: TRBJ2-3
v_gene: TRBV4-1
CDR3aa: CASSQDRGGRDTQYF
CDR3nt: TGCGCCAGCAGCCAAGATCGGGGCGGGCGTGATACGCAGTATTTT

abundance: many
d_gene: .
j_gene: TRBJ1-5
v_gene: TRBV12-3/TRBV12-4
CDR3aa: CASSLGLGQPQHF
CDR3nt: TGCGCCAGCAGCTTGGGTTTAGGGCAGCCCCAGCATTTT

abundance: .
d_gene: TRBD1
j_gene: TRBJ2-1
v_gene: TRBV29-1
CDR3aa: CSDVQGAGVYNEQFF
CDR3nt: TGCAGCGACGTACAGGGGGCAGGGGTTTACAATGAGCAGTTCTTC

abundance: .
d_gene: .
j_gene: TRBJ1-6
v_gene: TRBV12-3/TRBV12-4
CDR3aa: CASSLAGKGSPLHF
CDR3nt: TGTGCCAGCAGTTTAGCCGGGAAAGGTTCACCCCTCCACTTT

abundance: .
d_gene: TRBD1
j_gene: TRBJ1-2
v_gene: TRBV7-9
CDR3aa: CASSLAKPGQGVDGYTF
CDR3nt: TGTGCCAGCAGCTTAGCGAAACCGGGACAGGGGGTTGATGGCTACACCTTC

abundance: .
d_gene: .
j_gene: TRBJ2-2
v_gene: TRBV6-5
CDR3aa: CASSFVSGATGELFF
CDR3nt: TGTGCCAGCAGTTTTGTCTCAGGGGCCACCGGGGAGCTGTTTTTT